This T cell receptor (beta chain) was obtained from a study of blood T cell repertoires in COVID-19. Turning to the study itself: Samples representing acute and convalescent COVID-19 were sourced from the United States, Italy and Spain. The cDNA or gDNA used as material had been derived from T cells, B-cell-depleted T cells, or PBMCs.

Under the authors' procedure: For nucleated cells, counts were estimated from reference gene primer amplification. The table came from immunoSEQ multiplex PCR; TCRdb's copy has only in-frame clones and leaves some out. The D gene and trimming were derived from the DNA, and the V and J assignments and clone size from that table. The sample contains about 100,000 clones, approximately 91% of which appear only once. The sequence was collected from a man between 50 and 59 years old with active COVID-19. The sample comprised peripheral blood.

CDR3: CASSKNGGDETQYF. The DNA of the CDR3 is TGTGCCAGCTCGAAAAACGGGGGGGACGAGACCCAGTACTTC. The rearrangement uses TRBV18 and TRBJ2-5; 8 nucleotides line up with TRBD2. Germline V gene lookup returns CDR1 KGHSH and CDR2 LQKENI. The CDR3 spans 14 residues. With V trimmed by 6 bases and J by 5 bases, 8 bases remained unmatched.